Listed here is a single T cell receptor beta chain. Its target is unknown. Triplicate sorting captured some 290,000 cells each from every CD8+ T cell subset. Carrying UMI labels, the TRB cDNA libraries were prepared through 5' RACE. TCRdb re-called the 5' RACE reads and shows each CDR3 protein once, DNA omitted. The specimen's table records tens of thousands of distinct CDR3 sequences. The data derive from a study of CXCR3-negative and CXCR3-positive naive CD8 T cells. Study-wide results and caveats: Both naive subsets had comparably high diversity; memory CD8+ cells much lower. More hydrophobic TRB CDR3s occurred in CXCR3-positive than in CXCR3-negative naive cells. Surface CD5 matched across naive subsets, and TRB CDR3 properties served to infer TCR strength. Fresh PBMCs went into most assays, and CXCR3 expression partly declined after cryopreservation.

The germline V gene encodes CDR1 SQVTM and CDR2 ANQGSEA. The CDR3 is made up of 14 amino acids. This rearrangement joins TRBV29-1 to TRBJ2-7; TCRdb proposes TRBD1, but this gene call is untestable without DNA. This receptor was identified in a human donor in good health. Some clones in this sample may be carry-over from other donors' samples. Material for sequencing was naive CXCR3+ CD8+ T cells from blood. Described subset: CD45RO-CCR7+CD27+CD95- naive CD8+ T cells expressing CXCR3 (TNR3+). CDR3 region: CGVLGTGGSYEQYF.